This entry concerns a single T cell receptor beta chain. The data were taken from a study of blood T cell repertoires in COVID-19. Cohort 3 donors counted as recovered after two negative PCRs, clearance, or resolved symptoms. There are 13 residues in the CDR3. V gave up 1 base and J gave up 4 bases, with 7 bases separating them. The method was immunoSEQ multiplex PCR; TCRdb's version includes in-frame clones alone and lacks a portion of them. The data hold 200,000 to 250,000 clones, with approximately 78% observed a single time. Sequencing used PBMCs or T cells enriched from blood (not recorded which). V is TRBV12-3 or TRBV12-4 and J is TRBJ2-5; D unresolved. The source of this sequence is a middle-aged man who had recovered from COVID-19. The CDR3 reads CASSLDPVETQYF. Written as DNA, the CDR3 is TGTGCCAGCAGTTTAGATCCGGTAGAGACCCAGTACTTC.